This T cell receptor (beta chain) comes out of a study of synovial regulatory T cells in juvenile arthritis (dated by TCRdb to 2013 to 2016). Some background on the complete study: Of the sequenced patients, a few were therapy-naive, one was treated with methotrexate plus infliximab, roughly six were treated with methotrexate, and one lacked treatment information. Using matched patient samples, the researchers compared TCRbeta CDR3 repertoires across three groups: blood iaTreg cells, other blood Treg cells and synovial fluid Treg cells. Effector T cell subsets from the study cohort were also sequenced for comparisons, but the Treg dataset by itself includes only blood Treg cells and synovial fluid Treg cells. The TCR repertoire comparisons covered Treg and Teff subsets from around ten JIA patients with active disease.

The CDR3 runs 13 residues from the cysteine to the phenylalanine. Only the protein sequence is given. Per the germline V gene (reference sequence), MNHNY is the CDR1 and SVGAGI is the CDR2. A count is missing, but by frequency this clone is medium-sized (0.01 to 0.1%). Its antigen remains undetermined. TCR repertoire donors were some 11 juvenile idiopathic arthritis patients with active disease who had not reached inactive disease, 3 polyarticular and 8 oligoarticular. A median age of approximately 12 years (range about 2.4-25) and a median disease duration of approximately 7 years (range 0.2-19.1) were recorded for the TCR-sequenced patients. Samples for TCR repertoire analysis were collected at two centres in Italy. Peripheral blood mononuclear cells were separated using a Histopaque-1077 density gradient and frozen in 90% FCS with roughly 10% DMSO. The paper as a whole reports these results and caveats: Synovial Treg cells shared more CDR3 sequences with iaTreg cells than with other blood Treg cells, and Chao-Jaccard similarity confirmed that synovial Treg cells were more closely related to iaTreg cells. TCR diversity was lower in blood iaTreg cells than in other blood Treg cells, which is consistent with antigen-driven expansion. Across patients, iaTreg TCR repertoires were largely private, and these iaTreg repertoires partially overlapped with synovial Teff and blood CPL repertoires.

The library came from the immunoSEQ multiplex PCR assay. Adaptive Biotechnologies carried out the TCRbeta CDR3 sequencing. The published analysis was carried out like this. Repertoire similarity was assessed using the Chao-modified Jaccard index and the median clonotype overlap from 200 random subsamples at equal sample size. The similarity analyses were run on either productive nucleotide sequences or amino acid sequences translated in silico. Hierarchical clustering with single linkage and t-SNE based on Chao-modified Jaccard distances were used to compare repertoires. Repertoire diversity was assessed with the Renyi index over a range of alpha values after the sample sizes were normalised. TCRdb retrieved this table from immuneACCESS and kept in-frame rearrangements only. Not all clones are present; in checked studies, unresolved V genes account for under half, and no reason is known for the remainder. V, J and clone size are taken as reported in that table, and D and trimming were inferred from the DNA itself. The table kept for this sample lists 10,000 or so clones. Jointly, the top ten make up roughly 1.9% of the sample.

The sample was Treg cells from blood. The sample's cell subset or site, from its label and the paper: remaining (HLA-DR-negative) circulating blood Treg cells. The clonotype was recovered from a donor between 2 and 29 years old with juvenile idiopathic arthritis. The V and J segments used are TRBV6-6 and TRBJ1-1. The CDR3 in this case is CAGNSRWGTEAFF.